One and the same sample provided the 30 T cell receptor beta chains below, sequenced in a study of identical twins listed by TCRdb under 2016. Library construction relied on 5' RACE. TCRdb lists the instrument as Illumina HiSeq 2000. In-frame beta chains were kept once TCRdb had trimmed the public reads at Q25 with fastp and called clones with MiXCR. Each entry merges the rows of one CDR3 protein and shows their most common DNA and genes. The sample profile shows around 1.7 million distinct CDR3 sequences; under 35% of them were found once. The ten largest clones add up to about 0.25% of the sample. Sequenced input: cord blood. The source is a newborn girl in good health.

The J gene is TRBJ2-7, the V gene TRBV20-1, with no clear D. The CDR3 is made up of 13 amino acids. The germline V and J ends were trimmed by 5 bases and 2 bases, with 13 bases remaining between them. Germline CDR1 reads DFQATT; CDR2 reads SNEGSKA (reference sequence). This chain's CDR3 is CSAPVPSPYEQYF. The CDR3 DNA reads TGCAGTGCTCCGGTCCCCTCCCCCTACGAGCAGTACTTC.

This clonotype was recorded a few times. V is TRBV5-1 and J is TRBJ1-6; 7 bases agree with TRBD1. CDR3 length: 15 residues. The germline V gene has CDR1 SGHRS and CDR2 YFSETQ. V lost 4 bases and J lost 11; bases outside the gene matches: 12. In nucleotides, the CDR3 is TGCGCCAGCAGCCTAGCGACAGGGACGGGGCCACCCCTCCACTTT. Protein sequence: CASSLATGTGPPLHF.

V and J are TRBV19 and TRBJ1-1; 7 bases are a match to TRBD1. Per germline, CDR1 LNHDA and CDR2 SQIVND (reference sequence). This CDR3 has 13 residues. V shed 5 bases, J shed 6 bases, and the junction held 6 bases outside the gene matches. The DNA for the CDR3 is TGTGCCAGTAGTTACAGGGGAGGCCCTGAAGCTTTCTTT. Its translation: CASSYRGGPEAFF.

The chain is built from TRBV6-1 and TRBJ1-1; D is undetermined. Trimming cost V 2 bases and J 4 bases, with 5 bases left between them. Germline CDR1 MNHNS, CDR2 SASEGT. The CDR3 is 12 amino acids. The CDR3 DNA is TGTGCCAGCAGTGAACCCAGCACTGAAGCTTTCTTT. Protein product: CASSEPSTEAFF.

This clonotype was detected a few times. The chain uses TRBV25-1 and TRBJ2-7; D may correspond to TRBD1 or TRBD2 (5 bases each). Germline V gives CDR1 MGHDK, CDR2 SYGVNS. The ends were cut back, 2 bases at V and 1 base at J, with 12 bases in the middle. The CDR3 runs to 15 residues. The chain's CDR3 is CASSEISGPSYEQYF. In nucleotides, the CDR3 is TGTGCCAGCAGTGAAATTTCGGGGCCGTCCTACGAGCAGTACTTC.

CDR3 in amino acids: CASSPLAGLTGELFF. For the CDR3, the DNA is TGTGCCAGCAGTCCCCTAGCGGGGCTCACCGGGGAGCTGTTTTTT. V is TRBV27 and J is TRBJ2-2; 9 nucleotides agree with TRBD2. CDR3 length: 15 residues. Germline V CDR1 and CDR2: MNHEY, SMNVEV (reference sequence). Trimming removed 5 bases from V and 4 bases from J; junction bases left unmatched: 5.

The chain uses TRBV20-1 and TRBJ2-7; the match to TRBD2 covers 8 bases. CDR1 DFQATT and CDR2 SNEGSKA come from the germline V gene (reference sequence). This CDR3 spans 15 amino acids. Unmatched junction bases numbered 9, after V lost 0 bases and J lost 5 bases. CDR3 region: CSARDRVAGKNEQYF. CDR3 DNA: TGCAGTGCTAGAGATCGAGTAGCGGGAAAGAACGAGCAGTACTTC.

This clonotype has a handful of counts. This chain uses TRBV5-1 with TRBJ2-5, with D perhaps matching TRBD2 (6 bases). Germline V lookup: CDR1 SGHRS, CDR2 YFSETQ. V was trimmed by 1 base and J by 5 bases, leaving 15 bases between them. The CDR3 sequence is 15 residues long. This CDR3 reads CASSLTATAGETQYF. The CDR3 nucleotides are TGCGCCAGCAGCTTGACGGCAACCGCGGGGGAGACCCAGTACTTC. The full variable domain, completed using reference TRBV5-1 and TRBJ2-5, is KAGVTQTPRYLIKTRGQQVTLSCSPISGHRSVSWYQQTPGQGLQFLFEYFSETQRNKGNFPGRFSGRQFSNSRSEMNVSTLELGDSALYLCASSLTATAGETQYFGPGTRLLVL.

This chain joins TRBV10-3 and TRBJ1-6, with D possibly matching TRBD1 (5 bases). Germline V gives CDR1 ENHRY, CDR2 SYGVKD. The CDR3 is 14 residues long. The germline V and J ends were trimmed by 0 bases and 7 bases, with 7 bases remaining between them. CDR3 nucleotide sequence: TGTGCCATCAGTGAGTCAAGGGGCAATTCACCCCTCCACTTT. It translates to CAISESRGNSPLHF.

This sequence joins TRBV30 and TRBJ1-1; 10 positions agree with TRBD1. CDR3 length equals 13 residues. The germline V gene has CDR1 GTSNPN and CDR2 SVGIG (reference sequence). V shed 2 bases and J 4 bases; nucleotides not matched to a gene: 1. The CDR3 DNA follows: TGTGCCTGGAGTAGGACAGGGGGCACTGAAGCTTTCTTT. Encoded protein: CAWSRTGGTEAFF.

The rearrangement links TRBV6-1 to TRBJ1-6; D is ambiguous. V was pared by 1 base and J by 14 bases, with 9 bases between. Looked up from germline, CDR1 is MNHNS and CDR2 is SASEGT. The CDR3 covers 12 residues. The CDR3 nucleotides read TGTGCCAGCAGTGAAGAGATTGAGTCCCTCCACTTT. Its translation: CASSEEIESLHF.

This clonotype was counted a few times. V and J are TRBV4-1 and TRBJ1-2; D might be TRBD1 (6 bases). The CDR3 runs 16 residues. V was trimmed by 1 base and J by 4 bases, leaving 16 bases between them. CDR1 and CDR2 (germline): MGHRA, YSYEKL. This chain's CDR3 is CASSQVRAGVSYGYTF. CDR3 DNA sequence: TGCGCCAGCAGCCAAGTAAGGGCAGGGGTTTCCTATGGCTACACCTTC.

As DNA, the CDR3 is TGCAGTGCCAGGGACAGCCTCGGGAATGAGCAGTTCTTC. Its translation is CSARDSLGNEQFF. This chain joins TRBV20-1 and TRBJ2-1; 7 bases map to TRBD1. Germline assignment: CDR1 DFQATT and CDR2 SNEGSKA (reference sequence). This CDR3 comprises 13 residues. The V gene end was trimmed by 6 bases and the J gene end by 7 bases; junction bases not matched to a gene: 9.

Only a few counts were recorded for this clonotype. The rearrangement links TRBV25-1 to TRBJ2-7; no firm D call. The better agreement between TRBJ2-5 and the DNA end casts doubt on the J call. The CDR3 sequence is 10 residues long. The germline V gene encodes CDR1 MGHDK and CDR2 SYGVNS. CDR3 sequence (DNA): TGTGCCAGCTTTCGAGGGACCCAGTACTTC. Protein sequence: CASFRGTQYF.

V usage is TRBV20-1 and J usage is TRBJ2-1; D ambiguous. The last part of the DNA fits TRBJ2-7 better; the J call may be wrong. CDR3 length: 15 amino acids. Germline CDR1 reads DFQATT; CDR2 reads SNEGSKA (reference sequence). CDR3 nucleotides: TGCAGTGCCCGCATGGCACCTTGGACGAACAATGAGCAGTACTTC. This encodes CSARMAPWTNNEQYF.

This chain links TRBV10-2 with TRBJ1-1; D is possibly TRBD1 (5 bases). The length of the CDR3 is 14 residues. Germline V gene lookup returns CDR1 WSHSY and CDR2 SAAADI. The germline V and J ends were trimmed by 7 bases and 0 bases, with 12 bases remaining between them. The CDR3 loop reads CASIPGRLNTEAFF. CDR3 bases: TGCGCCAGCATCCCGGGACGGTTGAACACTGAAGCTTTCTTT.

This clonotype appeared a few times. The gene calls are TRBV11-2 and TRBJ2-3; 14 nucleotides line up with TRBD2. V dropped 5 bases and J dropped 4; count of bases not matched to a gene: 5. The CDR3 contains 16 residues. Germline CDR1 SGHAT, CDR2 FQNNGV. The DNA of the CDR3 is TGTGCCAGCAGCCCGACTAGCGGGAGGGCCTCAGATACGCAGTATTTT. This encodes CASSPTSGRASDTQYF. The full variable domain, its missing parts supplied by reference TRBV11-2 and TRBJ2-3, is EAGVAQSPRYKIIEKRQSVAFWCNPISGHATLYWYQQILGQGPKLLIQFQNNGVVDDSQLPKDRFSAERLKGVDSTLKIQPAKLEDSAVYLCASSPTSGRASDTQYFGPGTRLTVL.

The gene calls are TRBV20-1 and TRBJ1-2; maybe TRBD1 (6 bases). V was clipped by 3 bases and J by 4 bases, with 15 bases between them. In germline, CDR1 is DFQATT, CDR2 SNEGSKA (reference sequence). This CDR3 has 14 residues. The CDR3 bases are TGCAGTGCTAGGGACTCAACAGGGTTCTATGGCTACACCTTC. Translating gives CSARDSTGFYGYTF.

This clonotype was recorded many times. The gene calls are TRBV12-3 or TRBV12-4 and TRBJ2-3; D call uncertain. The germline V and J ends were trimmed by 2 bases and 0 bases, with 12 bases remaining between them. The CDR3 length is 16 residues. The DNA for the CDR3 is TGTGCCAGCAGTTTAATTTCCAGGCTTAGCACAGATACGCAGTATTTT. This sequence encodes CASSLISRLSTDTQYF.

V usage is TRBV21-1 and J usage is TRBJ2-7; TRBD1, the D gene given by the table, was not confirmed from the DNA. TRBV21-1 corresponds to a pseudogene. This CDR3 is 17 amino acids long. The CDR3 DNA reads as TGTGCCAGCAGCGCCCCTAAGGGGAGACCCCGCTCCTACGAGCAGTACTTC. Encoded protein: CASSAPKGRPRSYEQYF.

With respect to this clonotype: An end of the junction does not agree with germline; a read error may underlie this. J is TRBJ1-3 and V is TRBV7-9, with D unclear. CDR3 length equals 15 residues. The V gene's germline CDR1 is SEHNR and CDR2 FQNEAQ (reference sequence). The CDR3 reads CTSTIGGSSGNTIYF. In nucleotides, the CDR3 is TGTACCAGCACCATTGGAGGATCCTCTGGAAACACCATATATTTT.

The chain links TRBV6-2 or TRBV6-3 to TRBJ2-1; possibly TRBD2 for D (5 bases). Germline lookup yields CDR1 MNHEY and CDR2 SVGEGT. Trimming cost V 4 bases and J 9 bases, with 10 bases left between them. There are 12 residues in the CDR3. CDR3 nucleotide sequence: TGTGCCAGCAGTTCCCCCACTAGTGAGCAGTTCTTC. Its protein product is CASSSPTSEQFF.

V is TRBV27 and J is TRBJ2-3; 7 bases align to TRBD2. V shed 2 bases and J 7 bases; nucleotides not matched to a gene: 3. The CDR3 has 13 amino acids. The germline CDR1 and CDR2 sequences are MNHEY and SMNVEV (reference sequence). The CDR3 loop is CASSLPLANTQYF. In DNA form, the CDR3 reads TGTGCCAGCAGTTTACCACTAGCGAATACGCAGTATTTT.

This chain joins TRBV27 and TRBJ2-7, with 7 nucleotides matching TRBD1. V lost 0 bases, J lost 0 bases, and 5 bases stayed unmatched. The CDR3 has 16 residues. The germline V gene encodes CDR1 MNHEY and CDR2 SMNVEV (reference sequence). CDR3 sequence (DNA): TGTGCCAGCAGTTTATCGAAAGGGACAGCCTCCTACGAGCAGTACTTC. It yields the protein CASSLSKGTASYEQYF.

V gene TRBV20-1 combines with J gene TRBJ2-1; 9 nucleotides align to TRBD2. Trimming removed 2 bases from V and 15 bases from J; junction bases left unmatched: 17. The germline V gene has CDR1 DFQATT and CDR2 SNEGSKA (reference sequence). The CDR3 contains 15 residues. The CDR3 sequence is CSARPTGASGIGRFF. The DNA of the CDR3 is TGCAGTGCTAGACCGACCGGGGCTAGCGGGATTGGTAGGTTCTTC.

In nucleotides, the CDR3 is TGTGCCAGCAGCGTAGCCCCTGGACAGGCGCGAGAGACCCAGTACTTC. Translated, it gives CASSVAPGQARETQYF. The V and J genes are TRBV9 and TRBJ2-5, with TRBD1 identical over 7 bases. This CDR3 comprises 16 residues. CDR1 is SGDLS, CDR2 YYNGEE, per germline. V shed 0 bases and J 4 bases; nucleotides not matched to a gene: 9.

The J gene is TRBJ2-7, the V gene TRBV4-1; D gene unclear. CDR1 is MGHRA, CDR2 YSYEKL, per germline. Between the trimmed V and J ends, which lost 1 base and 3 bases, there was a span of 22 bases. The CDR3 runs 18 residues. Here the CDR3 DNA reads TGCGCCAGCAGCCAAGTTCTGTCTAAGGGCGGACGTCGCTACGAGCAGTACTTC. Translated, it gives CASSQVLSKGGRRYEQYF.

With regard to this clonotype: The CDR3 carries no conserved terminal phenylalanine or tryptophan, so it likely arises from a read error. The chain has TRBV7-9 and TRBJ1-1; D perhaps matches TRBD1 (6 bases). The CDR3 has 15 residues. Trimming removed 2 bases at V and 0 bases at J, with 10 bases between. Germline V lookup: CDR1 SEHNR, CDR2 FQNEAQ (reference sequence). As DNA, the CDR3 is TGTGCCAGCAGCTTACATTCAGGGGTGAACACTGAAGCTTTCGTT. It is translated as CASSLHSGVNTEAFV.

This clonotype came up many times. The chain employs TRBV5-1 and TRBJ2-1; 11 nucleotides match TRBD2. V lost 0 bases, J lost 1 base, and 6 bases stayed unmatched. CDR1 is SGHRS, CDR2 YFSETQ, per germline. The CDR3 is 18 residues long. CDR3 DNA sequence: TGCGCCAGCAGCTTGGCCTTTCTAGCGGGAGGTTCCTACAATGAGCAGTTCTTC. This encodes CASSLAFLAGGSYNEQFF.

V is TRBV3-1 and J is TRBJ2-3, with D possibly matching TRBD1 (6 bases). The CDR3 spans 16 residues. Deletions cut 3 bases from V and 3 bases from J, with 16 bases between. Looked up from germline, CDR1 is LGHDT and CDR2 is YNNKEL (reference sequence). CDR3 region: CASSHQGLVGTDTQYF. In DNA form, the CDR3 reads TGTGCCAGCAGCCACCAGGGGCTTGTCGGAACAGATACGCAGTATTTT.